This T cell receptor (beta chain) was sequenced for a study of cytomegalovirus exposure and HLA in healthy donors. Findings and limits, study-wide: Confirmation was obtained in vitro that a few CMV-associated chains are specific for CMV antigens. Prior analysis indicated that the majority of TCR beta V segments exhibited productivity approximately 90% or approximately 30% of the time.

This clone was picked up a small number of times. Its antigen remains unidentified. Trimming took 9 bases from V and 7 from J, leaving 18 bases between them. Germline loops: CDR1 SNHLY, CDR2 FYNNEI. This CDR3 region has 14 residues. Amplification used 60 Vbeta primers and 13 Jbeta primers. The protocol was immunoSEQ multiplex PCR, while the TCRdb copy is restricted to in-frame clones and leaves out a portion. The sample lists 120,000 to 150,000 clones, around 65% occurring once. Sequenced: PBMCs. The chain joins TRBV2 to TRBJ1-4, with D possibly being TRBD1 (6 bases). The sequence was collected from a woman aged 55-70 years in good health and CMV-seronegative. This CDR3 is CASNNRVGVEKLFF. Written as DNA, the CDR3 is TGTGCCAGTAATAACAGGGTTGGGGTTGAAAAACTGTTTTTT. Full variable domain (outside the CDR3, taken from reference TRBV2 and TRBJ1-4): EPEVTQTPSHQVTQMGQEVILRCVPISNHLYFYWYRQILGQKVEFLVSFYNNEISEKSEIFDDQFSVERPDGSNFTLKIRSTKLEDSAMYFCASNNRVGVEKLFFGSGTQLSVL.